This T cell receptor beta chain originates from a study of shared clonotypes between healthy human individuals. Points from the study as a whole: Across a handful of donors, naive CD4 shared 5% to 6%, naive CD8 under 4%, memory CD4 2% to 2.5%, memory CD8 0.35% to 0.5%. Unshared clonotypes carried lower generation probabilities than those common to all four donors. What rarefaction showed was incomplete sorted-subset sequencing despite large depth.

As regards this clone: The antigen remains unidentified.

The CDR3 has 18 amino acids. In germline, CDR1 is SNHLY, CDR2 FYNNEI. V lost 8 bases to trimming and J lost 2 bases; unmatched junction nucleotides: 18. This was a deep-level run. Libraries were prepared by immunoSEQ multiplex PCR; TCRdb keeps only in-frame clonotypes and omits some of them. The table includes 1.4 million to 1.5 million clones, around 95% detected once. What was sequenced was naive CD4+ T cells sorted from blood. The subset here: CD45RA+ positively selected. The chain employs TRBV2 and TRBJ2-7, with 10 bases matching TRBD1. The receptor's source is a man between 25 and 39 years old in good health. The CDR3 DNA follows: TGTGCCAGCGACAGGGGGCGAAGGTTGGCGGGTGGGACCTACGAGCAGTACTTC. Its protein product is CASDRGRRLAGGTYEQYF. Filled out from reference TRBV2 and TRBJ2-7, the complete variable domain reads EPEVTQTPSHQVTQMGQEVILRCVPISNHLYFYWYRQILGQKVEFLVSFYNNEISEKSEIFDDQFSVERPDGSNFTLKIRSTKLEDSAMYFCASDRGRRLAGGTYEQYFGPGTRLTVT.